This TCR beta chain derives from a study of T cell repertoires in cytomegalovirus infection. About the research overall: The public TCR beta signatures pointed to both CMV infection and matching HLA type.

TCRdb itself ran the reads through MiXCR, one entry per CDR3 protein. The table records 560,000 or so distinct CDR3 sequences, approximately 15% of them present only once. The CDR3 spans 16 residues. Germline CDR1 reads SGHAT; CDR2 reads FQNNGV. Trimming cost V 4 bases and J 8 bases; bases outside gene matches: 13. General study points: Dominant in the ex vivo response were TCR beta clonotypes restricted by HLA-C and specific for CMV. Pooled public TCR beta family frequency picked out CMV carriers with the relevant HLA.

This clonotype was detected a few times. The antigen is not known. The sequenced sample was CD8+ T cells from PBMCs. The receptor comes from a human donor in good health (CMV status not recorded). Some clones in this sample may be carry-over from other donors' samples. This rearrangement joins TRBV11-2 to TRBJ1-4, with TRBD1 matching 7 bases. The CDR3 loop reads CASSWATGVEEEKLFF. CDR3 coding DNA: TGTGCCAGCAGCTGGGCAACAGGGGTCGAGGAGGAAAAACTGTTTTTT.